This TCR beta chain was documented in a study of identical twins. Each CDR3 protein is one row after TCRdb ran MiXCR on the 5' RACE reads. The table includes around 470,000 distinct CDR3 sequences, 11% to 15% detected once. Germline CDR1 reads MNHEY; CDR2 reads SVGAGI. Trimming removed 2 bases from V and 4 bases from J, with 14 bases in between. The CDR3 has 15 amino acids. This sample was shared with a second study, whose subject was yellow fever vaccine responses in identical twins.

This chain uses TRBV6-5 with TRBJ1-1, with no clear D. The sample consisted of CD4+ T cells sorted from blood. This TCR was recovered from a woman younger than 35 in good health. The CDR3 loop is CASSYVGKRVTEAFF. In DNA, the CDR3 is TGTGCCAGCAGTTACGTCGGGAAAAGAGTCACTGAAGCTTTCTTT.